This T cell receptor (beta chain) was sequenced during a study of shared clonotypes between healthy human individuals. This table comes from immunoSEQ multiplex PCR, and its TCRdb copy is limited to in-frame clones, with some not included. The data show roughly 2.1 million clones, 90% to 95% seen once. Germline V CDR1 and CDR2: LGHNA, YNFKEQ. CDR3 length: 15 residues. V shed 0 bases, J shed 1 base, and the junction held 3 bases outside the gene matches. It was CD45RO-negative cells, positively selected for CCR7, that made up naive CD8 cells, with terminally differentiated effector memory CD45RA+ cells excluded.

Sequencing input: naive CD8+ T cells from PBMCs. The chain recombines TRBV4-2 with TRBJ2-7, with TRBD2 identical over 7 bases. This receptor was obtained from a young man in good health. Some clones in this sample may be carry-over from other donors' samples. The CDR3 coding sequence is TGTGCCAGCAGCCAAGATTGGCGGGGGTCCTACGAGCAGTACTTC. Translation: CASSQDWRGSYEQYF.